One sample yielded the 23 T cell receptor beta chains listed below, sequenced in a study of blood T cell repertoires in COVID-19. The assay was immunoSEQ multiplex PCR, and TCRdb's table has in-frame clones only and misses some. The sample contains roughly 460,000 clones, around 90% of which appear only once. The sample was peripheral blood. Source of these receptors: a man aged 18-30 years with COVID-19, enrolled during active disease.

This clone showed up just once. The chain joins TRBV11-2 to TRBJ1-1; D uncertain. CDR1 and CDR2 from the germline V gene are SGHAT and FQNNGV. This CDR3 has 13 residues. V dropped 0 bases and J dropped 8 bases, with 10 bases sitting between them. The chain's CDR3 is CASSLDIQREAFF. The CDR3 coding sequence is TGTGCCAGCAGCTTAGATATTCAGAGGGAAGCTTTCTTT.

This clone was seen once. This chain connects TRBV30 to TRBJ1-4, with 9 bases that match TRBD1. V shed 1 base and J 8 bases; nucleotides not matched to a gene: 8. Germline V gene data show CDR1 as GTSNPN and CDR2 as SVGIG (reference sequence). CDR3 length: 15 residues. CDR3 sequence reads: CAWSALYRGQEKLFF. The CDR3, as DNA: TGTGCCTGGAGTGCTTTATACAGGGGGCAGGAAAAACTGTTTTTT.

This sequence joins TRBV28 and TRBJ2-1; a possible D gene is TRBD1 (5 bases). V shed 5 bases and J shed 3 bases, with 8 bases lying between them. The CDR3 is made up of 13 amino acids. Germline loops: CDR1 MDHEN, CDR2 SYDVKM. CDR3: CASSMDNYNEQFF. DNA for the CDR3: TGTGCCAGCAGTATGGACAACTACAATGAGCAGTTCTTC.

V is TRBV6-5 and J is TRBJ2-5, with a tentative D call TRBD1 (7 bases). The ends were cut back, 4 bases at V and 5 bases at J, with 17 bases in the middle. Per germline, CDR1 MNHEY and CDR2 SVGAGI. The CDR3 consists of 15 residues. The CDR3 sequence is CASSSQGGGWETQYF. In DNA form, the CDR3 reads TGTGCCAGCAGTTCGCAGGGGGGAGGTTGGGAGACCCAGTACTTC.

The chain is built from TRBV2 and TRBJ2-7; 9 bases fit TRBD2. The V gene's germline CDR1 is SNHLY and CDR2 FYNNEI. Losses at the gene ends were 2 bases for V and 0 bases for J; bases not matched to a gene: 8. This CDR3 spans 17 amino acids. The CDR3 here is CASSERAGGPRSYEQYF. The CDR3 bases are TGTGCCAGCAGTGAAAGAGCGGGAGGTCCCCGCTCCTACGAGCAGTACTTC. The full variable domain, in which reference TRBV2 and TRBJ2-7 provide the parts outside the CDR3, is EPEVTQTPSHQVTQMGQEVILRCVPISNHLYFYWYRQILGQKVEFLVSFYNNEISEKSEIFDDQFSVERPDGSNFTLKIRSTKLEDSAMYFCASSERAGGPRSYEQYFGPGTRLTVT.

This sequence joins TRBV6-5 and TRBJ2-5, with D possibly being TRBD1 (6 bases). CDR3 length: 13 amino acids. CDR1 MNHEY and CDR2 SVGAGI come from the germline V gene. The V end was cut by 6 bases, the J end by 5 bases, with 13 bases between. DNA for the CDR3: TGTGCCAGCAGCCCACTCGGACAGGAGACCCAGTACTTC. Encoded protein: CASSPLGQETQYF.

This chain connects TRBV12-3 or TRBV12-4 to TRBJ2-7; D unresolved. V gave up 1 base and J gave up 3 bases, with 7 bases separating them. The CDR3 is made up of 13 amino acids. Here the CDR3 reads CASSLENSYEQYF. CDR3 DNA: TGTGCCAGCAGTTTAGAAAACAGCTACGAGCAGTACTTC.

The J gene is TRBJ2-7, the V gene TRBV4-1; D is perhaps TRBD1 (6 bases). Trimming removed 3 bases from V and 3 bases from J, with 12 bases in between. The CDR3 totals 14 residues. In germline, CDR1 is MGHRA, CDR2 YSYEKL. The CDR3 coding sequence is TGCGCCAGCAGCCAGCCGGGACAAATCTACGAGCAGTACTTC. Translation gives CASSQPGQIYEQYF.

This clone has a single count. The V call is TRBV5-1, the J call TRBJ1-1; 7 bases are shared with TRBD1. V gave up 4 bases and J gave up 2 bases; unmatched junction bases: 5. Germline-derived CDR1 and CDR2 are SGHRS and YFSETQ. This CDR3 has 14 amino acids. CDR3 in amino acids: CASSPRTGNTEAFF. The CDR3 DNA follows: TGCGCCAGCAGCCCCAGGACAGGAAACACTGAAGCTTTCTTT.

CDR3 nucleotide sequence: TGTGCCAGCAGCTTAGGACAGCACCAAGAGACCCAGTACTTC. Its protein product is CASSLGQHQETQYF. The chain employs TRBV7-9 and TRBJ2-5, with a tentative D call TRBD1 (5 bases). Trimming took off 1 base at V and 0 bases at J, with 6 bases between the two ends. There are 14 residues in the CDR3. In germline, CDR1 is SEHNR, CDR2 FQNEAQ (reference sequence).

This rearrangement joins TRBV12-3 or TRBV12-4 to TRBJ2-7; no firm D call. The CDR3 extends over 11 amino acids. V lost 6 bases to trimming and J lost 5 bases, with 8 bases between them. The CDR3 sequence: CASSRADEQYF. The CDR3 bases are TGTGCCAGCAGCCGTGCGGACGAGCAGTACTTC.

The chain uses TRBV3-1 (or the pseudogene TRBV3-2) and TRBJ2-7; 7 bases are a match to TRBD1. The CDR3 runs to 14 residues. Germline V gives CDR1 LGHDT, CDR2 YNNKEL (reference sequence). V was clipped by 4 bases and J by 2 bases; unmatched bases: 5. DNA for the CDR3: TGTGCCAGCAGCCGCAGGGGGTTTGCCTACGAGCAGTACTTC. Its protein is CASSRRGFAYEQYF.

J is TRBJ1-5 and V is TRBV3-1 (or the pseudogene TRBV3-2); no reliable D call. From germline, CDR1 is LGHDT and CDR2 YNNKEL (reference sequence). V dropped 4 bases and J dropped 7 bases, with 8 bases sitting between them. The CDR3 spans 12 residues. CDR3 bases: TGTGCCAGCAGCCCCCCGAGCCAGCCCCAGCATTTT. Residues: CASSPPSQPQHF.

J is TRBJ1-4 and V is TRBV9, with D possibly being TRBD1 (6 bases). V was pared by 4 bases and J by 3 bases, with 10 bases between. Germline V gene lookup returns CDR1 SGDLS and CDR2 YYNGEE. The CDR3 sequence is 14 residues long. CDR3 amino acids: CASSSGQSNEKLFF. In DNA, the CDR3 is TGTGCCAGCAGCTCGGGACAATCTAATGAAAAACTGTTTTTT.

J is TRBJ2-3 and V is TRBV2; D unresolved. Trimming removed 9 bases from V and 2 bases from J, with 6 bases in between. The length of the CDR3 is 11 residues. Germline V gene lookup returns CDR1 SNHLY and CDR2 FYNNEI. The CDR3 sequence is CASLYTDTQYF. The CDR3 region has the DNA TGTGCCAGTCTTTACACAGATACGCAGTATTTT. Full variable domain (outside the CDR3, taken from reference TRBV2 and TRBJ2-3): EPEVTQTPSHQVTQMGQEVILRCVPISNHLYFYWYRQILGQKVEFLVSFYNNEISEKSEIFDDQFSVERPDGSNFTLKIRSTKLEDSAMYFCASLYTDTQYFGPGTRLTVL.

This chain connects TRBV5-1 to TRBJ2-7; D is perhaps TRBD2 (6 bases). The CDR3 spans 15 residues. Germline V CDR1 and CDR2: SGHRS, YFSETQ. Trimming left V 0 bases short and J 0 bases short, with 10 bases between. CDR3 nucleotide sequence: TGCGCCAGCAGCTTGGAAGGGGACTCCTCCTACGAGCAGTACTTC. Its translation is CASSLEGDSSYEQYF.

This chain joins TRBV7-9 and TRBJ2-3; a weak D match, TRBD2 (6 bases). CDR3 length: 15 residues. With 2 bases removed from V and 2 bases from J, the gap between germline ends came to 11 bases. Germline V gene data show CDR1 as SEHNR and CDR2 as FQNEAQ (reference sequence). CDR3 DNA: TGTGCCAGCAGCTTAAGGGAGGATTTCACAGATACGCAGTATTTT. It codes for CASSLREDFTDTQYF.

V and J are TRBV5-6 and TRBJ1-5; no clear D gene. With 1 base removed from V and 5 bases from J, the gap between germline ends came to 7 bases. Per the germline V gene, CDR1 is SGHDT and CDR2 is YYEEEE. The CDR3 is 13 residues long. The CDR3 DNA follows: TGTGCCAGCAGCTTGAAGGGAGATCAGCCCCAGCATTTT. This sequence encodes CASSLKGDQPQHF. Supplemented by reference TRBV5-6 and TRBJ1-5, the full variable domain reads DAGVTQSPTHLIKTRGQQVTLRCSPKSGHDTVSWYQQALGQGPQFIFQYYEEEERQRGNFPDRFSGHQFPNYSSELNVNALLLGDSALYLCASSLKGDQPQHFGDGTRLSIL.

J is TRBJ2-3 and V is TRBV7-9; a possible D gene is TRBD1 (5 bases). The V gene lost 6 bases and the J gene lost 1 base, with 17 bases spanning the gap. There are 16 residues in the CDR3. Germline loops: CDR1 SEHNR, CDR2 FQNEAQ (reference sequence). The chain's CDR3 is CASSLRLTAGTDTQYF. The CDR3 DNA follows: TGTGCCAGCAGTTTAAGGTTGACAGCCGGCACAGATACGCAGTATTTT.

The chain carries TRBV2 and TRBJ2-5; 8 bases are a match to TRBD2. From germline, CDR1 is SNHLY and CDR2 FYNNEI. J was trimmed by 4 bases and V by 3 bases; bases with no gene match: 4. This CDR3 spans 14 amino acids. CDR3: CASSDGGASETQYF. Here the CDR3 DNA reads TGTGCCAGCAGTGACGGGGGGGCATCAGAGACCCAGTACTTC.

The genes are TRBV2 and TRBJ2-3, with 9 positions matching TRBD1. This CDR3 has 15 amino acids. CDR1 and CDR2 from the germline V gene are SNHLY and FYNNEI. V dropped 8 bases and J dropped 6; count of bases not matched to a gene: 12. The CDR3: CASGDRGWDTDTQYF. In nucleotides, the CDR3 is TGTGCCAGCGGCGACAGGGGGTGGGACACCGATACGCAGTATTTT.

V usage is TRBV9 and J usage is TRBJ2-3; weak D call: TRBD2 (6 bases). This CDR3 is built from 15 residues. V dropped 2 bases and J dropped 1 base, with 11 bases sitting between them. CDR1 is SGDLS, CDR2 YYNGEE, per germline. This CDR3 is CASSVGGTRTDTQYF. Here the CDR3 DNA reads TGTGCCAGCAGCGTTGGGGGGACCCGCACAGATACGCAGTATTTT.

This clone appeared a few times. The chain employs TRBV5-1 and TRBJ2-7; tentative D call: TRBD1 (6 bases). The ends were cut back, 3 bases at V and 2 bases at J, with 12 bases in the middle. Germline CDR1 and CDR2: SGHRS and YFSETQ. The length of the CDR3 is 14 residues. The CDR3 spells CASSWDNPTYEQYF. As DNA, the CDR3 is TGCGCCAGCAGCTGGGACAACCCCACCTACGAGCAGTACTTC.